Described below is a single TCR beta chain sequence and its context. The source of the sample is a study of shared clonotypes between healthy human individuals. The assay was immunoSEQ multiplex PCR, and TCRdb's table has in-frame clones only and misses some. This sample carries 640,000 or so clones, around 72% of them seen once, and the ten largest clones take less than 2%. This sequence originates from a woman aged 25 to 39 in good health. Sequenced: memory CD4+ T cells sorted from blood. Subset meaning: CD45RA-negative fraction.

Here the CDR3 DNA reads TGTGCCTATATGTACGGGAACACTGAAGCTTTCTTT. It encodes CAYMYGNTEAFF. The chain uses TRBV30 and TRBJ1-1; D is ambiguous. The germline CDR1 and CDR2 sequences are GTSNPN and SVGIG (reference sequence). This CDR3 comprises 12 residues. V gave up 7 bases and J gave up 1 base, with 10 bases separating them. The full variable domain, in which reference TRBV30 and TRBJ1-1 provide the parts outside the CDR3, is SQTIHQWPATLVQPVGSPLSLECTVEGTSNPNLYWYRQAAGRGLQLLFYSVGIGQISSEVPQNLSASRPQDRQFILSSKKLLLSDSGFYLCAYMYGNTEAFFGQGTRLTVV.